These 15 T cell receptor beta chains share one sample of origin, sequenced in a study of blood T cell repertoires in COVID-19. Clones were sequenced by immunoSEQ multiplex PCR, and TCRdb holds only the in-frame ones, with some missing. The profile shows more than 300,000 clones, 70% to 90% of them singletons. Material for sequencing was PBMCs or T cells enriched from blood (not recorded which). The receptors stem from a young man who had recovered from COVID-19.

This clone was picked up one time. The rearrangement links TRBV5-1 to TRBJ2-1; 8 bases fit TRBD2. CDR1 is SGHRS, CDR2 YFSETQ, per germline. This CDR3 contains 17 residues. Trimming cost V 4 bases and J 0 bases; bases outside gene matches: 9. This CDR3 reads CASSPSGGPSSYNEQFF. The CDR3 bases are TGCGCCAGCAGCCCTTCGGGGGGGCCTAGCTCCTACAATGAGCAGTTCTTC.

The chain employs TRBV12-5 and TRBJ2-7; TRBD1 agrees at 8 bases. CDR1 is LGHNT and CDR2 is FRNRAP in the germline V gene. Trimming took 1 base from V and 4 from J; bases not matched to a gene: 24. This CDR3 spans 21 amino acids. CDR3 protein: CASGLDAIGGPGQGTLYEQYF. CDR3 in DNA: TGTGCTAGTGGTTTGGACGCGATAGGGGGCCCCGGACAGGGAACTTTATACGAGCAGTACTTC.

This clone occurred a few times. The chain recombines TRBV4-1 with TRBJ2-7, with 10 bases that match TRBD1. V lost 5 bases and J lost 5; bases outside the gene matches: 9. The CDR3 spans 15 residues. CDR1 and CDR2 from the germline V gene are MGHRA and YSYEKL. The CDR3 loop reads CASSGGDRGRDEQYF. As DNA, the CDR3 is TGCGCCAGCAGCGGAGGGGACAGGGGACGGGACGAGCAGTACTTC.

V and J are TRBV18 and TRBJ2-2; D remains unclear. CDR3 length: 15 amino acids. V was trimmed by 1 base and J by 1 base, leaving 7 bases between them. Germline V gene data show CDR1 as KGHSH and CDR2 as LQKENI. Here the CDR3 DNA reads TGTGCCAGCTCACCACGGTCAGGGAACACCGGGGAGCTGTTTTTT. Translation gives CASSPRSGNTGELFF.

The chain combines TRBV2 with TRBJ1-5, with a possible D match to TRBD1 (6 bases). V lost 8 bases to trimming and J lost 4 bases, with 9 bases between them. Germline loops: CDR1 SNHLY, CDR2 FYNNEI. This CDR3 is 12 amino acids long. The CDR3 is CASHGQNQPQHF. For the CDR3, the DNA is TGTGCCAGCCACGGACAGAATCAGCCCCAGCATTTT.

The chain combines TRBV11-2 with TRBJ2-5; D perhaps matches TRBD1 (6 bases). Germline values: CDR1 SGHAT, CDR2 FQNNGV. Trimming took 4 bases from V and 5 from J, leaving 14 bases between them. CDR3 length equals 14 residues. The CDR3 protein is CASSSTGSGETQYF. The CDR3 DNA is TGTGCCAGCAGCTCCACAGGGAGTGGGGAGACCCAGTACTTC.

The rearrangement joins TRBV6-2 or TRBV6-3 to TRBJ1-2; 8 bases are shared with TRBD1. CDR1 MNHEY and CDR2 SVGEGT come from the germline V gene. This CDR3 region has 14 residues. V was pared by 0 bases and J by 9 bases, with 6 bases of the junction left unmatched. The CDR3 DNA reads as TGTGCCAGCAGTTACTCCGGACAGGGAGTGCGCTACACCTTC. Translated, it gives CASSYSGQGVRYTF.

V gene TRBV23-1 combines with J gene TRBJ1-5; the D is unclear. TRBV23-1 is labeled an ORF, and its function is uncertain. The CDR3 length is 13 residues. V was clipped by 4 bases and J by 5 bases, with 9 bases between them. In DNA form, the CDR3 reads TGCGCCAGCAGTCGCCCTACTTATCAGCCCCAGCATTTT. This gives the protein CASSRPTYQPQHF.

The gene calls are TRBV18 and TRBJ1-1, with unresolved D. V lost 2 bases and J 1 base, leaving 17 bases between the germline ends. CDR1 KGHSH and CDR2 LQKENI come from the germline V gene. The CDR3 runs to 17 residues. The CDR3 here is CASSPAQLDSRNTEAFF. CDR3 coding DNA: TGTGCCAGCTCACCAGCGCAGTTAGACTCCCGGAACACTGAAGCTTTCTTT.

The chain joins TRBV15 to TRBJ2-1; TRBD2 matches 8 bases. The germline gives CDR1 LNHNV, CDR2 YYDKDF (reference sequence). This CDR3 region has 16 residues. With V trimmed by 3 bases and J by 10 bases, 14 bases remained unmatched. Here the CDR3 DNA reads TGTGCCACCAGCAGTCTAGAACTAGCGGCTCGGAGCGAGCAGTTCTTC. Translated, it gives CATSSLELAARSEQFF.

The CDR3 DNA sequence: TGTGCCAGCAGCCCTTGGAACACTGAAGCTTTCTTT. Protein product: CASSPWNTEAFF. The chain combines TRBV28 with TRBJ1-1, with D uncertain. The CDR3 spans 12 residues. V was trimmed by 6 bases and J by 1 base, leaving 6 bases between them. Germline V gene sequence: CDR1 MDHEN, CDR2 SYDVKM.

The gene calls are TRBV6-4 and TRBJ2-3; no definite D call. Germline assignment: CDR1 MRHNA and CDR2 SNTAGT. CDR3 length: 14 amino acids. Trimming left V 2 bases short and J 3 bases short, with 9 bases between. The CDR3 DNA follows: TGTGCCAGCAGTGACCAGGCTGGAACAGATACGCAGTATTTT. Its protein is CASSDQAGTDTQYF.

The chain is built from TRBV4-1 and TRBJ2-7; the match to TRBD2 covers 8 bases. The CDR3 sequence is 13 residues long. The germline gives CDR1 MGHRA, CDR2 YSYEKL. The V gene end was trimmed by 4 bases and the J gene end by 6 bases; junction bases not matched to a gene: 5. The CDR3 protein is CASSPSGSPEQYF. DNA of the CDR3: TGCGCCAGCAGCCCGAGCGGGAGCCCCGAGCAGTACTTC.

The V call is TRBV5-4, the J call TRBJ2-3; 9 nucleotides agree with TRBD2. The CDR3 has 16 residues. Germline V gene sequence: CDR1 SGHNT, CDR2 YYREEE (reference sequence). V shed 4 bases and J 2 bases; nucleotides not matched to a gene: 8. CDR3 nucleotides: TGTGCCAGCAGCCAAGGGCTAGCGGGGTCCACAGATACGCAGTATTTT. It translates to CASSQGLAGSTDTQYF.

This rearrangement joins TRBV6-6 to TRBJ1-5; 8 nucleotides line up with TRBD1. The CDR3 is 15 amino acids. Germline assignment: CDR1 MNHNY and CDR2 SVGAGI (reference sequence). Trimming took 8 bases from V and 0 from J; bases not matched to a gene: 6. The CDR3 protein is CASDRGTGSNQPQHF. CDR3 coding DNA: TGTGCCAGCGACCGTGGGACAGGTAGCAATCAGCCCCAGCATTTT.